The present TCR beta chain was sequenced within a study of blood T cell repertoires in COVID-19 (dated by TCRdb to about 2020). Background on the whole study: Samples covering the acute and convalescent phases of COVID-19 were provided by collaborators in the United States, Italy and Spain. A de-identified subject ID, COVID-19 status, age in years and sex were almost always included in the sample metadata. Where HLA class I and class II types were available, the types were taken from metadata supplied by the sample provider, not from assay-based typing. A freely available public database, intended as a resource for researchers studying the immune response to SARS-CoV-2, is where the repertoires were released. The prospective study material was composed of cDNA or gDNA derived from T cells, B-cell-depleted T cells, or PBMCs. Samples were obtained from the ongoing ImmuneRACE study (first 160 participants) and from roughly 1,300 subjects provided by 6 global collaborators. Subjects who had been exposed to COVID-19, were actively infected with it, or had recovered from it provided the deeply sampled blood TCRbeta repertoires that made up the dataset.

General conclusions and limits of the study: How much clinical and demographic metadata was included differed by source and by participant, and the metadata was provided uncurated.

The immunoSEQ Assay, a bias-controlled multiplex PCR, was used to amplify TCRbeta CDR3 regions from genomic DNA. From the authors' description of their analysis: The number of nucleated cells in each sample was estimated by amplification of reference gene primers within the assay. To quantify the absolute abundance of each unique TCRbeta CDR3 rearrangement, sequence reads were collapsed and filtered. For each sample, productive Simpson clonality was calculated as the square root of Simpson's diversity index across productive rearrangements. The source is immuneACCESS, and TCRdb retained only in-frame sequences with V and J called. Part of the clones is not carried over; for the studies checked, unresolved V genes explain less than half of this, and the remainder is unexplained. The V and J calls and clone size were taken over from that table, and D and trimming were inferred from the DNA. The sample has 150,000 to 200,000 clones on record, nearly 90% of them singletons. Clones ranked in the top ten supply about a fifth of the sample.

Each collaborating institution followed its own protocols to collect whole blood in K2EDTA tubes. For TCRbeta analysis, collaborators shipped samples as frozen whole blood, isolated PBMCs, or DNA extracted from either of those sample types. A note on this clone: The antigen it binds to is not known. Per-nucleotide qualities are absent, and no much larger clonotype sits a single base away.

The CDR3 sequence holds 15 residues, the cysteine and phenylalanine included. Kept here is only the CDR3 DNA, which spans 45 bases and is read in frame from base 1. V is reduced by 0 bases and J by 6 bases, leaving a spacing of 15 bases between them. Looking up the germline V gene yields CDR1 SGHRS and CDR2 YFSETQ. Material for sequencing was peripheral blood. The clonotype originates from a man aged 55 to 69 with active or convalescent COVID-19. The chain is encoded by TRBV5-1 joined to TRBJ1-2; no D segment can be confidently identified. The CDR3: CASSLGGLTYDGYTF. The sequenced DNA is TGCGCCAGCAGCTTGGGAGGCCTTACATACGATGGCTACACCTTC.